This TCR beta chain was observed in a study of T cells in Graves' hyperthyroidism and ophthalmopathy. Study observations and caveats: Also found in blood were most expanded thyroid clonotypes above 0.001. Patients with ophthalmopathy were separated from those with stable hyperthyroidism by a 13 V-J model.

The germline V gene has CDR1 MNHEY and CDR2 SVGEGT. The CDR3 is 16 amino acids. V shed 11 bases, J shed 2 bases, and the junction held 14 bases outside the gene matches. Amplification of TCR beta CDR3 regions was performed using RNA transcripts as template. Carried out on the TCR CDR3, a first-round RT-PCR used the HTBI primer set. TCRdb reprocessed the multiplex PCR reads via MiXCR and lists one record per CDR3 protein. The table shows 550,000 to 850,000 distinct CDR3 sequences, with roughly a sixth occurring only once. Newly diagnosed hyperthyroidism, duration under 2 months, in patients aged 18 to 65. Uncontrolled infection, other autoimmune disease, pregnancy and lactation each barred patients from inclusion. Details on this clonotype: Its cognate antigen is unknown.

The receptor was derived from a woman in her forties or fifties with Graves' hyperthyroidism that later progressed to Graves' ophthalmopathy. The chain joins TRBV6-2 or TRBV6-3 to TRBJ2-3, with 9 bases fitting TRBD2. The sample consisted of blood. The CDR3 region has the DNA TGTGCCCTTCACGGAGCGGGGGGCGTAAACACAGATACGCAGTATTTT. Translation gives CALHGAGGVNTDTQYF.